The 17 T cell receptor beta chains below were found in one sample sequenced in a study of blood T cells in healthy people across ages (dated by TCRdb to about 2015). Receptors were amplified or captured by 5' RACE. TCRdb names Illumina HiSeq 2500 as the instrument used. A second roughly 7 to 11 cycle PCR used a sample-barcoded 5' primer and a J-beta primer mix. The raw public data were reprocessed by TCRdb itself: fastp quality trimming at Q25, MiXCR clonotype calling, in-frame beta chains only. Every distinct CDR3 protein forms one entry, paired with its most common genes and DNA. Recorded for this sample are hundreds of thousands of distinct CDR3 sequences; about 48% of them occurred a single time. The top ten clones comprise 40% to 50% of the sample. Sequencing was done on a sample of blood. Receptor source: an elderly man in good health.

CDR3 nucleotide sequence: TGTGGTTGCTGGGCGGGAGGGCGGAAGACCCAGTACTTC. It encodes CGCWAGGRKTQYF. V is TRBV25-1 and J is TRBJ2-5, with 9 bases that match TRBD2. The CDR3 spans 13 residues. Germline V gene sequence: CDR1 MGHDK, CDR2 SYGVNS.

This clonotype was detected a few times. V and J are TRBV12-3 or TRBV12-4 and TRBJ2-1; D is possibly TRBD2 (5 bases). CDR3 length equals 12 residues. V lost 3 bases and J 10 bases, leaving 10 bases between the germline ends. For the CDR3, the DNA is TGTGCCAGCAGTTTTGCCCAGCGGGAGCAGTTCTTC. It codes for CASSFAQREQFF.

The CDR3 region has the DNA TGTGCCAGCAGCCAGAGGGCTAGCGGGATGGGCCGCTCCAATGAGCAGTTCTTC. Its translation is CASSQRASGMGRSNEQFF. This chain uses TRBV14 with TRBJ2-1, with 9 bases aligning to TRBD2. Germline V gene sequence: CDR1 SGHDN, CDR2 FVKESK. V shed 3 bases and J 6 bases; nucleotides not matched to a gene: 15. The CDR3 runs to 18 residues.

The CDR3 loop is CASSLKSQGTLSSYEQYF. The CDR3 nucleotides read TGTGCCAGCAGCCTTAAAAGCCAGGGGACCCTAAGCTCCTACGAGCAGTACTTC. The chain recombines TRBV7-2 with TRBJ2-7, with a weak D call TRBD1 (6 bases). V lost 5 bases, J lost 0 bases, and 23 bases lay in between. The CDR3 is made up of 18 amino acids. Germline CDR1 is SGHTA and CDR2 is FQGNSA. Supplemented by reference TRBV7-2 and TRBJ2-7, the full variable domain reads GAGVSQSPSNKVTEKGKDVELRCDPISGHTALYWYRQSLGQGLEFLIYFQGNSAPDKSGLPSDRFSAERTGGSVSTLTIQRTQQEDSAVYLCASSLKSQGTLSSYEQYFGPGTRLTVT.

The chain carries TRBV27 and TRBJ2-3, with TRBD2 identical over 12 bases. The CDR3 totals 16 residues. CDR1 and CDR2 (germline): MNHEY, SMNVEV (reference sequence). V lost 0 bases, J lost 14 bases, and 12 bases stayed unmatched. The CDR3 sequence: CASSLSASGRVRYAYF. CDR3 in DNA: TGTGCCAGCAGTTTATCGGCTAGCGGGAGGGTCAGATACGCGTATTTT.

The gene calls are TRBV5-1 and TRBJ2-5; D unresolved. The V end lost 1 base, the J end lost 2 bases, and 9 bases lay between the germline ends. This CDR3 contains 14 residues. Germline V gene lookup returns CDR1 SGHRS and CDR2 YFSETQ. CDR3 coding DNA: TGCGCCAGCAGCTTGACCCCGCCTCAAGAGACCCAGTACTTC. Its protein is CASSLTPPQETQYF.

This sequence joins TRBV29-1 and TRBJ1-1, with D unresolved. Trimming left V 6 bases short and J 4 bases short, with 15 bases between. The CDR3 loop spans 13 amino acids. Germline V gene data show CDR1 as SQVTM and CDR2 as ANQGSEA. The CDR3 DNA follows: TGCAGCGTCGAGCACACGGAAGGCACTGAAGCTTTCTTT. This translates into CSVEHTEGTEAFF.

The gene calls are TRBV6-1 and TRBJ2-2; TRBD2 matches 9 bases. The V and J ends lost 10 bases and 5 bases, in that order; junction bases with no gene match: 11. Germline CDR1 is MNHNS and CDR2 is SASEGT. This CDR3 has 15 residues. CDR3 coding DNA: TGTGCCACCCTACCCACTAGCGGGTATACCGGGGAGCTGTTTTTT. This gives the protein CATLPTSGYTGELFF.

The chain employs TRBV29-1 and TRBJ1-2, with D possibly matching TRBD1 (6 bases). V was shortened by 7 bases and J by 3 bases, with 12 bases between the two germline ends. This CDR3 comprises 12 residues. CDR1 and CDR2 (germline): SQVTM, ANQGSEA. The CDR3 loop reads CSARTADYGYTF. The CDR3, as DNA: TGCAGCGCCCGGACAGCTGACTATGGCTACACCTTC.

This chain connects TRBV20-1 to TRBJ1-5; D is perhaps TRBD1 (5 bases). The V gene's germline CDR1 is DFQATT and CDR2 SNEGSKA (reference sequence). The V end lost 3 bases, the J end lost 2 bases, and 11 bases lay between the germline ends. The CDR3 has 14 residues. This chain's CDR3 is CSAREGFGNQPQHF. The CDR3, as DNA: TGCAGTGCTAGGGAGGGGTTCGGCAATCAGCCCCAGCATTTT.

This rearrangement joins TRBV28 to TRBJ2-7, with TRBD1 matching 9 bases. This CDR3 is built from 15 residues. V lost 6 bases and J lost 3; bases outside the gene matches: 9. Looked up from germline, CDR1 is MDHEN and CDR2 is SYDVKM. CDR3 nucleotides: TGTGCCAGCAGCATCTCGGGACAGGGTATCTACGAGCAGTACTTC. Translation: CASSISGQGIYEQYF.

The CDR3 DNA is TGCAGTGCTAGAGTAGCGGTGGCAATGAACACTGAAGCTTTCTTT. The encoded protein is CSARVAVAMNTEAFF. The chain couples TRBV20-1 to TRBJ1-1; D unresolved. Germline V CDR1 and CDR2: DFQATT, SNEGSKA (reference sequence). The CDR3 spans 15 residues. V lost 1 base, J lost 0 bases, and 12 bases lay in between.

The chain uses TRBV4-1 and TRBJ1-3; no clear D. The germline CDR1 and CDR2 sequences are MGHRA and YSYEKL. The CDR3 is made up of 17 amino acids. V was pared by 0 bases and J by 4 bases, with 16 bases between. The DNA for the CDR3 is TGCGCCAGCAGCCAAGACCGGACCGGGGTAGCAGGAAACACCATATATTTT. This gives the protein CASSQDRTGVAGNTIYF.

This chain uses TRBV20-1 with TRBJ2-3; 8 bases align to TRBD1. There are 14 residues in the CDR3. Germline V lookup: CDR1 DFQATT, CDR2 SNEGSKA (reference sequence). V shed 3 bases and J 3 bases; nucleotides not matched to a gene: 5. CDR3 DNA sequence: TGCAGTGCTAGCCACAGGGGGGTTACAGATACGCAGTATTTT. Its protein is CSASHRGVTDTQYF.

In DNA, the CDR3 is TGCGCCAGCAGCGGCGCCCGGGACAGCCGTGGCTACACCTTC. It specifies CASSGARDSRGYTF. J is TRBJ1-2 and V is TRBV4-1, with 7 bases identical to TRBD1. There are 14 residues in the CDR3. With V trimmed by 5 bases and J by 7 bases, 10 bases remained unmatched. Looked up from germline, CDR1 is MGHRA and CDR2 is YSYEKL.

J is TRBJ1-1 and V is TRBV9; 9 bases are shared with TRBD1. This CDR3 has 13 amino acids. The ends lost 3 bases at V and 7 bases at J; junction bases unmatched: 4. The germline gives CDR1 SGDLS, CDR2 YYNGEE. The CDR3 protein is CASSARGQGEAFF. The CDR3 region has the DNA TGTGCCAGCAGCGCCAGGGGACAGGGTGAAGCTTTCTTT.

V usage is TRBV27 and J usage is TRBJ2-5, with 7 bases aligning to TRBD1. V was pared by 5 bases and J by 5 bases, with 14 bases of the junction left unmatched. Germline values: CDR1 MNHEY, CDR2 SMNVEV (reference sequence). The CDR3 length is 16 residues. The chain's CDR3 is CASSPRGQPLGETQYF. The CDR3 DNA is TGTGCCAGCAGTCCCCGGGGACAGCCCCTCGGGGAGACCCAGTACTTC.